The TCR beta chain described here comes from a study of PD-L1 blockade in urothelial cancer. Across the whole study: Blood analysis was done at 3 weeks (second dose) and 6 weeks after treatment began. A median blood sample held about 140,000 T cells and 75,000 to 85,000 unique TCRs.

Clones were read by immunoSEQ multiplex PCR, and TCRdb kept only the in-frame ones, dropping some. The table records about 52,000 clones, roughly four fifths of them present only once. This clone was seen only once. Time point reported: pretreatment peripheral blood. Every patient provided from 1 to 8 samples, collected pretreatment and on-treatment. The sequence came from a man in his 70s with urothelial cancer. Sample: PBMCs, taken around atezolizumab (anti-PD-L1) treatment.

The CDR3 nucleotides are TGTGCCAGCAGCGCCCCTCCGGGGAATCAGCCCCAGCATTTT. It codes for CASSAPPGNQPQHF. The gene calls are TRBV7-9 and TRBJ1-5, with D unclear. The CDR3 totals 14 residues. Germline-derived CDR1 and CDR2 are SEHNR and FQNEAQ (reference sequence). V lost 5 bases and J 4 bases, leaving 12 bases between the germline ends.